Each of the 10 T cell receptor beta chains below was sequenced from the same sample in a study of blood T cell repertoires in COVID-19. Sequencing used immunoSEQ multiplex PCR; TCRdb keeps in-frame clones, though not all of them. The sample yields 110,000 or so clones, over 70% seen once. Specimen: peripheral blood. These TCRs come from a man aged 50 or older with acute or convalescent COVID-19.

The chain joins TRBV3-1 (or the pseudogene TRBV3-2) to TRBJ2-5; TRBD1 matches 8 bases. The trim removed 4 bases at V and 5 bases at J, leaving 3 bases unmatched. CDR1 is LGHDT and CDR2 is YNNKEL in the germline V gene (reference sequence). The CDR3 runs 13 residues. CDR3 nucleotide sequence: TGTGCCAGCAGCCGCAGGGGGCGCGAGACCCAGTACTTC. Amino acids: CASSRRGRETQYF.

CDR3 sequence: CASSPHRGAYEQYV. In nucleotides, the CDR3 is TGTGCCAGCAGTCCCCACAGGGGCGCCTACGAGCAGTACGTC. The chain combines TRBV27 with TRBJ2-7, with TRBD1 matching over 7 bases. This CDR3 comprises 14 residues. V lost 5 bases, J lost 2 bases, and 6 bases stayed unmatched. Germline assignment: CDR1 MNHEY and CDR2 SMNVEV (reference sequence).

The chain uses TRBV11-2 and TRBJ1-1, with D uncertain. Trimming removed 5 bases at V and 2 bases at J, with 6 bases between. The germline CDR1 and CDR2 sequences are SGHAT and FQNNGV. CDR3 length: 12 residues. CDR3 in DNA: TGTGCCAGCAGCCGAGTAAACACTGAAGCTTTCTTT. Protein product: CASSRVNTEAFF.

A note on this clone: Other DNA variants within this sample encode the same CDR3. The rearrangement uses TRBV6-5 and TRBJ1-2; D possibly corresponds to TRBD1 (6 bases). CDR1 MNHEY and CDR2 SVGAGI come from the germline V gene. V shed 6 bases and J shed 2 bases, with 7 bases lying between them. This CDR3 is 12 amino acids long. DNA for the CDR3: TGTGCCAGCAGGCAGGGGAACTATGGCTACACCTTC. It encodes CASRQGNYGYTF.

The chain employs TRBV3-1 (or the pseudogene TRBV3-2) and TRBJ1-2; 7 bases agree with TRBD1. The CDR3 has 15 residues. V shed 0 bases and J 8 bases; nucleotides not matched to a gene: 9. Germline V gene data show CDR1 as LGHDT and CDR2 as YNNKEL (reference sequence). CDR3 loop: CASSQDEGAYGGYTF. The CDR3 DNA follows: TGTGCCAGCAGCCAAGATGAGGGGGCGTATGGGGGCTACACCTTC.

The CDR3 DNA reads as TGTGCCAGCAGTGAAGCCCCCCACTCTGGAAACACCATATATTTT. Its protein is CASSEAPHSGNTIYF. The V call is TRBV2, the J call TRBJ1-3; D uncertain. The CDR3 is made up of 15 amino acids. Between the trimmed V and J ends, which lost 0 bases and 0 bases, there was a span of 6 bases. Germline loops: CDR1 SNHLY, CDR2 FYNNEI.

The chain joins TRBV5-5 to TRBJ2-2, with 8 bases that match TRBD1. The CDR3 is 15 amino acids. CDR1 is SGHKS, CDR2 YYEKEE, per germline (reference sequence). Trimming removed 3 bases from V and 5 bases from J; junction bases left unmatched: 6. The CDR3 is CASSYQGAGTGELFF. CDR3 DNA sequence: TGTGCCAGCAGCTATCAGGGGGCAGGGACCGGGGAGCTGTTTTTT. Full variable domain (remainder filled in from reference TRBV5-5 and TRBJ2-2): DAGVTQSPTHLIKTRGQQVTLRCSPISGHKSVSWYQQVLGQGPQFIFQYYEKEERGRGNFPDRFSARQFPNYSSELNVNALLLGDSALYLCASSYQGAGTGELFFGEGSRLTVL.

The chain has TRBV19 and TRBJ1-5, with D tentatively TRBD1 (6 bases). Per germline, CDR1 LNHDA and CDR2 SQIVND (reference sequence). Trimming removed 9 bases from V and 0 bases from J, with 15 bases in between. This CDR3 comprises 15 residues. The CDR3: CASAITGISNQPQHF. The DNA for the CDR3 is TGTGCCAGCGCGATAACAGGGATTAGCAATCAGCCCCAGCATTTT. The whole variable domain, remainder taken from reference TRBV19 and TRBJ1-5, is DGGITQSPKYLFRKEGQNVTLSCEQNLNHDAMYWYRQDPGQGLRLIYYSQIVNDFQKGDIAEGYSVSREKKESFPLTVTSAQKNPTAFYLCASAITGISNQPQHFGDGTRLSIL.

The chain joins TRBV4-1 to TRBJ2-5; TRBD2 aligns across 11 bases. The CDR3 covers 15 residues. The ends lost 6 bases at V and 1 base at J; junction bases unmatched: 4. CDR1 MGHRA and CDR2 YSYEKL come from the germline V gene. CDR3 sequence reads: CASSQTSGIQETQYF. CDR3 bases: TGCGCCAGCAGTCAGACTAGCGGGATCCAAGAGACCCAGTACTTC.

The V gene is TRBV2, the J gene TRBJ1-1; D not certain. V dropped 5 bases and J dropped 4 bases, with 17 bases sitting between them. From germline, CDR1 is SNHLY and CDR2 FYNNEI. The CDR3 sequence is 15 residues long. Here the CDR3 DNA reads TGTGCCAGCAGTCGGTGGGGAGGCTTCTCCACTGAAGCTTTCTTT. It yields the protein CASSRWGGFSTEAFF.